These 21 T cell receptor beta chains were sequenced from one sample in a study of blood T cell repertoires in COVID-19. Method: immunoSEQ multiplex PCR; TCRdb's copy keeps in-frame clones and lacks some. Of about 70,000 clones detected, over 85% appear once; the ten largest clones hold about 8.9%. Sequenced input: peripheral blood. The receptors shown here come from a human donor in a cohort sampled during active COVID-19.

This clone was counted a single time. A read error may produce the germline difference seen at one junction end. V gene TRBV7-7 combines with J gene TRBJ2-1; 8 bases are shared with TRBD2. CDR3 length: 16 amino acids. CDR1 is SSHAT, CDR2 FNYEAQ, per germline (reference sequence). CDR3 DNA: TGTGCTAGCAGCTTAGAACCAGCGGGAGTCCGGAATGAGCAGTTCTTC. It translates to CASSLEPAGVRNEQFF.

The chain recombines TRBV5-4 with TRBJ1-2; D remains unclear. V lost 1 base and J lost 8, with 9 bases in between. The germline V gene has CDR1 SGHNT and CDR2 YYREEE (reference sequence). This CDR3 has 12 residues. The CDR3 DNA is TGTGCCAGCAGCTTGACAGACGGAGGCTACACCTTC. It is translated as CASSLTDGGYTF. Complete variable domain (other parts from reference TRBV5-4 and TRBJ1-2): ETGVTQSPTHLIKTRGQQVTLRCSSQSGHNTVSWYQQALGQGPQFIFQYYREEENGRGNFPPRFSGLQFPNYSSELNVNALELDDSALYLCASSLTDGGYTFGSGTRLTVV.

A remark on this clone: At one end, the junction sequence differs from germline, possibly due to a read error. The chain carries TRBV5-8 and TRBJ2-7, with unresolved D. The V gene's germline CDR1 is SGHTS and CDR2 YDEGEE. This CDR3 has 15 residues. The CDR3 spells CASSLSNSRPYGQYF. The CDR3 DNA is TGTGCCAGCAGCTTATCCAACTCTAGACCGTACGGGCAGTACTTC.

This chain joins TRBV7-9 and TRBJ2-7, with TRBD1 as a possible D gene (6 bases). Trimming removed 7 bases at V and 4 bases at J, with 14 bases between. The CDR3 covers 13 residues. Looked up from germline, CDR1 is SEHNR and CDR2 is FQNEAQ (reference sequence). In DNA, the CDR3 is TGTGCCAGCAAAGAAACACAGGGTTACGAGCAGTACTTC. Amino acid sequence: CASKETQGYEQYF. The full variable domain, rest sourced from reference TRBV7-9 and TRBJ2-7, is DTGVSQNPRHKITKRGQNVTFRCDPISEHNRLYWYRQTLGQGPEFLTYFQNEAQLEKSRLLSDRFSAERPKGSFSTLEIQRTEQGDSAMYLCASKETQGYEQYFGPGTRLTVT.

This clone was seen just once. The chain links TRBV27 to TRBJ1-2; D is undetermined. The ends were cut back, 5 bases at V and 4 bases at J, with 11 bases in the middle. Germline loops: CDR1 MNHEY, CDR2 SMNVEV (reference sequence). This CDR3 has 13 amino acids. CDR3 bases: TGTGCCAGCAGTCTTGGAGCCTCCTATGGCTACACCTTC. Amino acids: CASSLGASYGYTF.

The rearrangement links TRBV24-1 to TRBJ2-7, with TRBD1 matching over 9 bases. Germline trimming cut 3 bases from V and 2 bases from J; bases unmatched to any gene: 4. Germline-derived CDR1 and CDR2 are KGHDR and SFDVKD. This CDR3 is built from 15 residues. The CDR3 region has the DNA TGTGCCACCAGTGATCCCGGGACAGGGACCTACGAGCAGTACTTC. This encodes CATSDPGTGTYEQYF.

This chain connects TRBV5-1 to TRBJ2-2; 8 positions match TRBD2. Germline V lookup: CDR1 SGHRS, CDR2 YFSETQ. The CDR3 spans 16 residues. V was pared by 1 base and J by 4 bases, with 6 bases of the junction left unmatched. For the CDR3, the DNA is TGCGCCAGCAGCTTGCCCCTAACTAGCGGCACCGGGGAGCTGTTTTTT. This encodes CASSLPLTSGTGELFF.

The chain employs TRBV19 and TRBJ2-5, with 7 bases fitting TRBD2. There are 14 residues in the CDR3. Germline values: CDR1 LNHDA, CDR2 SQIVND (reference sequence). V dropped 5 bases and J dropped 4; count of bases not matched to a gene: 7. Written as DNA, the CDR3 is TGTGCCAGTAGTCTCCGACTAGCCTCAGAGACCCAGTACTTC. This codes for CASSLRLASETQYF.

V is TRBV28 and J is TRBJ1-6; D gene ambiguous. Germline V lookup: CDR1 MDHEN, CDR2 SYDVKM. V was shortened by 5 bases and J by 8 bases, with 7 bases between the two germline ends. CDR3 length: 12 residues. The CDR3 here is CASSTMDSPLHF. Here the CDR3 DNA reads TGTGCCAGCAGTACTATGGATTCACCCCTCCACTTT.

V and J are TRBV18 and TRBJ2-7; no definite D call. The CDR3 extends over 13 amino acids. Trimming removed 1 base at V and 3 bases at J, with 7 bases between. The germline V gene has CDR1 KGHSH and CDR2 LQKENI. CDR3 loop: CASSPLPLYEQYF. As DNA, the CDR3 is TGTGCCAGCTCACCACTTCCCCTCTACGAGCAGTACTTC. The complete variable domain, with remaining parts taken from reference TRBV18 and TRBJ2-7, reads NAGVMQNPRHLVRRRGQEARLRCSPMKGHSHVYWYRQLPEEGLKFMVYLQKENIIDESGMPKERFSAEFPKEGPSILRIQQVVRGDSAAYFCASSPLPLYEQYFGPGTRLTVT.

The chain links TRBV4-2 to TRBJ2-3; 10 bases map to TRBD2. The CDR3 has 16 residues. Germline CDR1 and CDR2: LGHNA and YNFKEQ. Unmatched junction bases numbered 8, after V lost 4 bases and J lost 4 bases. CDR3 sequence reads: CASSPRAGGSPDTQYF. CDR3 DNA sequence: TGTGCCAGCAGCCCACGAGCGGGAGGGAGCCCAGATACGCAGTATTTT.

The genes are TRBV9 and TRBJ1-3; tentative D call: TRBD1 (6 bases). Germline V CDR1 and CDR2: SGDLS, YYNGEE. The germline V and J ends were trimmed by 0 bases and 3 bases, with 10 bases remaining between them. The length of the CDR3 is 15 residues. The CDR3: CASSVAWDIGNTIYF. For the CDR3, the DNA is TGTGCCAGCAGCGTAGCGTGGGACATTGGAAACACCATATATTTT.

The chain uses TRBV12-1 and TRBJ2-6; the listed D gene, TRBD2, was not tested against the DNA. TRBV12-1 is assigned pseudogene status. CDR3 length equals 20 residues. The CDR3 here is CASSFILAGGHLSGANVLTF. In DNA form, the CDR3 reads TGTGCCAGCAGCTTTATTCTAGCGGGAGGCCACCTCTCTGGGGCCAACGTCCTGACTTTC.

The CDR3 protein is CASSPRTSGINEQYF. The CDR3 region has the DNA TGTGCCAGCAGCCCCCGGACTAGCGGGATCAACGAGCAGTACTTC. This chain connects TRBV5-6 to TRBJ2-7, with 12 nucleotides matching TRBD2. With V trimmed by 4 bases and J by 5 bases, 7 bases remained unmatched. CDR3 size: 15 residues. Germline V gene sequence: CDR1 SGHDT, CDR2 YYEEEE.

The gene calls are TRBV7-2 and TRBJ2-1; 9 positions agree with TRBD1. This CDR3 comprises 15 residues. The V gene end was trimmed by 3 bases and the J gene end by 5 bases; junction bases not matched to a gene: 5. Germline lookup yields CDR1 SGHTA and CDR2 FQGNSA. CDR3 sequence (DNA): TGTGCCAGCAGCTTGCAGGGACAGGGTAACAATGAGCAGTTCTTC. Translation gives CASSLQGQGNNEQFF.

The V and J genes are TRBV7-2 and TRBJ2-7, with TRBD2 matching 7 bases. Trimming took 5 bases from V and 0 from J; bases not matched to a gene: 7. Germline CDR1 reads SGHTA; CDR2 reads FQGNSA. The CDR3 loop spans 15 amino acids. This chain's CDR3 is CASSPLPGGSYEQYF. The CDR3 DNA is TGTGCCAGCAGCCCCCTACCGGGAGGCTCCTACGAGCAGTACTTC.

The CDR3 DNA reads as TGTGCCACCAGTGACCAAGGACAGGGGATGGAGACCCAGTACTTC. This codes for CATSDQGQGMETQYF. The chain carries TRBV24-1 and TRBJ2-5; 9 nucleotides line up with TRBD1. The germline V gene has CDR1 KGHDR and CDR2 SFDVKD. This CDR3 contains 15 residues. With V trimmed by 4 bases and J by 5 bases, 7 bases remained unmatched.

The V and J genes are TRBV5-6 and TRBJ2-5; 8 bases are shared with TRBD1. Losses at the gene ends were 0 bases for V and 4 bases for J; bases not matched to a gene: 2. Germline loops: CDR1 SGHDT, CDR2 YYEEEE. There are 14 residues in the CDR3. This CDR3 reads CASSLGTGRETQYF. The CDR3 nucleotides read TGTGCCAGCAGCTTGGGGACAGGGAGAGAGACCCAGTACTTC.

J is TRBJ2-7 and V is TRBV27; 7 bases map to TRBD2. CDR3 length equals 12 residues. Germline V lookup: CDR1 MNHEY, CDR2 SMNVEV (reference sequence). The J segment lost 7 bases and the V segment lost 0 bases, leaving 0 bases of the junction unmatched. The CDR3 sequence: CASSLSGGEQYF. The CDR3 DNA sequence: TGTGCCAGCAGTTTATCGGGGGGGGAGCAGTACTTC.

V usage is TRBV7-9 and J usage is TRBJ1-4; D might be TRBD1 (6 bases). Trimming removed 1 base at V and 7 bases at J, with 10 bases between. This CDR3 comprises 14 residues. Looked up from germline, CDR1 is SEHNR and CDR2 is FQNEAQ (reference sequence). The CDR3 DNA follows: TGTGCCAGCAGCTTAGGCAGGGGTGGTGAAAAACTGTTTTTT. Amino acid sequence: CASSLGRGGEKLFF.

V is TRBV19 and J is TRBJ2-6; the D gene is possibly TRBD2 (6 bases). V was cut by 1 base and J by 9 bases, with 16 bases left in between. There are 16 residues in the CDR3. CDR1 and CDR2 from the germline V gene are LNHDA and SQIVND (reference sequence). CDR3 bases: TGTGCCAGTAGTATAGGGGAGGAGGCAGGAGGCAACGTCCTGACTTTC. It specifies CASSIGEEAGGNVLTF.